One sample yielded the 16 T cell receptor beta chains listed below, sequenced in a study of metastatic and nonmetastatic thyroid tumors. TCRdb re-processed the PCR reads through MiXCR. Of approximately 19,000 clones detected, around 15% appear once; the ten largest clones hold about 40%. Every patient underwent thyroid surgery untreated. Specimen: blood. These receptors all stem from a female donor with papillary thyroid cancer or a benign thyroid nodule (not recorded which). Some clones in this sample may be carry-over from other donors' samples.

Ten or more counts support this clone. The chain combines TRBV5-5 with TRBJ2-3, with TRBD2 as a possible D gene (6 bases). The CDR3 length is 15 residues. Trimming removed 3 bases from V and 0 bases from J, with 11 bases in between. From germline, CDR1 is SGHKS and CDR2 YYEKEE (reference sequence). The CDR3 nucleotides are TGTGCCAGCAGCTGGACTACTACTAGCACAGATACGCAGTATTTT. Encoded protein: CASSWTTTSTDTQYF.

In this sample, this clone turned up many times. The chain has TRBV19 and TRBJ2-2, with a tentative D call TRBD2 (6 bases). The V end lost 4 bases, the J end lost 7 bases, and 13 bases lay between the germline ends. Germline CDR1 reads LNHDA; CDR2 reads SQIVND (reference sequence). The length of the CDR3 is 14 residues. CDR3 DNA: TGTGCCAGTAGTACGAGGGGTAGCGGCGGGGAGCTGTTTTTT. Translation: CASSTRGSGGELFF.

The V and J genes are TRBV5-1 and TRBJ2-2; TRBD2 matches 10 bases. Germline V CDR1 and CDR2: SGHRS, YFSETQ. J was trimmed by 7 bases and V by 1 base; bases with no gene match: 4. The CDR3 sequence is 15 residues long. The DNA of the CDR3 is TGCGCCAGCAGCTTGACTAGCGGGACGGTCGGGGAGCTGTTTTTT. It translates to CASSLTSGTVGELFF.

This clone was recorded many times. CDR3 bases: TGTGCCAGCAGTTTTTCGACAGGGGAGTTTGGCTACACCTTC. Encoded protein: CASSFSTGEFGYTF. V and J are TRBV27 and TRBJ1-2, with 8 positions matching TRBD1. V dropped 3 bases and J dropped 7; count of bases not matched to a gene: 7. Germline V gene sequence: CDR1 MNHEY, CDR2 SMNVEV (reference sequence). There are 14 residues in the CDR3.

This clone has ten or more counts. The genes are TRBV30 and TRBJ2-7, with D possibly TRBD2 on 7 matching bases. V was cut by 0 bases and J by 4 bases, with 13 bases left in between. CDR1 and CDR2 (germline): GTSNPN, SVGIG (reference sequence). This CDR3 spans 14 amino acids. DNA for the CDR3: TGTGCCTGGAGTGTTGGGGGGGCCCTATACGAGCAGTACTTC. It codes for CAWSVGGALYEQYF. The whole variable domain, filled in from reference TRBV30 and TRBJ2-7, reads SQTIHQWPATLVQPVGSPLSLECTVEGTSNPNLYWYRQAAGRGLQLLFYSVGIGQISSEVPQNLSASRPQDRQFILSSKKLLLSDSGFYLCAWSVGGALYEQYFGPGTRLTVT.

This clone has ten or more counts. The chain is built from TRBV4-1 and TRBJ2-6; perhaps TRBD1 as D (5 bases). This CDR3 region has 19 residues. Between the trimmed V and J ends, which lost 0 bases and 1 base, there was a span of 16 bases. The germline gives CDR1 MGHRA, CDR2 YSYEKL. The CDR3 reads CASSQEGQGRVSGANVLTF. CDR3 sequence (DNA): TGCGCCAGCAGCCAAGAAGGGCAGGGAAGGGTGTCTGGGGCCAACGTCCTGACTTTC.

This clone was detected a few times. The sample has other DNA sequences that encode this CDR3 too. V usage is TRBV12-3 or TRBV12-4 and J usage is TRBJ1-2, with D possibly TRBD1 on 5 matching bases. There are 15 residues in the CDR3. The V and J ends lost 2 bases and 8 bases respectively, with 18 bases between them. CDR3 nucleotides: TGTGCCAGCAGTTTAATGCCGGGAGGGGCATCGGGCTACACCTTC. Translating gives CASSLMPGGASGYTF.

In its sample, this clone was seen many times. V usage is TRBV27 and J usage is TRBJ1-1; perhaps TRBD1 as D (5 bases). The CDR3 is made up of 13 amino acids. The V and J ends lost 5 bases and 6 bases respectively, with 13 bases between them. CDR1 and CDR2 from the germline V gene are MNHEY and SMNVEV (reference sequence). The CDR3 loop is CASSPRAVSEAFF. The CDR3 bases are TGTGCCAGCAGTCCCAGGGCGGTCTCTGAAGCTTTCTTT.

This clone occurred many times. The DNA of the CDR3 is TGTGCCAGCAGAACTATGGGGGGAGAGACCCAGTACTTC. Translated: CASRTMGGETQYF. The V call is TRBV2, the J call TRBJ2-5; a possible D gene is TRBD2 (6 bases). The CDR3 totals 13 residues. Trimming left V 6 bases short and J 4 bases short, with 12 bases between. Germline CDR1 is SNHLY and CDR2 is FYNNEI.

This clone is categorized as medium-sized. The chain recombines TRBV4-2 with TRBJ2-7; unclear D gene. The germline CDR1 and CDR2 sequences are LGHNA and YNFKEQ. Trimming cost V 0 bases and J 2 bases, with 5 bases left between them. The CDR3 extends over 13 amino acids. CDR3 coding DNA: TGTGCCAGCAGCCAAGATAGGGCCTACGAGCAGTACTTC. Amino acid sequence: CASSQDRAYEQYF.

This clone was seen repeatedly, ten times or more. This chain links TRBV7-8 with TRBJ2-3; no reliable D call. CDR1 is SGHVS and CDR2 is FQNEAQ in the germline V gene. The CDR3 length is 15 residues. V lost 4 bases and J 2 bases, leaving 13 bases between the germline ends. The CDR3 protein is CASSSSVLSTDTQYF. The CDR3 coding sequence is TGTGCCAGCAGCTCCTCAGTTTTATCCACAGATACGCAGTATTTT.

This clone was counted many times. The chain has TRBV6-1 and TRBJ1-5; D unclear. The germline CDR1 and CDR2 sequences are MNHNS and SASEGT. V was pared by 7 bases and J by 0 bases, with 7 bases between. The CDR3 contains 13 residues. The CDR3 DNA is TGTGCCAGCACGGGTATTAGCAATCAGCCCCAGCATTTT. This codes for CASTGISNQPQHF.

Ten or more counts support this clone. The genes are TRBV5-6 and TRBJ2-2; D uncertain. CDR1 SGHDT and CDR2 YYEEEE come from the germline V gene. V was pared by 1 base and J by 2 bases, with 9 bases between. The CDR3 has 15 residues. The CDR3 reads CASSLLRYNTGELFF. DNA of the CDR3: TGTGCCAGCAGCTTGCTCAGGTACAACACCGGGGAGCTGTTTTTT.

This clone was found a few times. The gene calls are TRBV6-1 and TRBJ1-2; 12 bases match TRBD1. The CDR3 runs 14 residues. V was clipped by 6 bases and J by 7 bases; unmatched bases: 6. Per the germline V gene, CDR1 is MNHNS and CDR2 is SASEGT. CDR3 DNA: TGTGCCAGCAGGGGGACAGGGGGCGCAGGTGGCTACACCTTC. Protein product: CASRGTGGAGGYTF.

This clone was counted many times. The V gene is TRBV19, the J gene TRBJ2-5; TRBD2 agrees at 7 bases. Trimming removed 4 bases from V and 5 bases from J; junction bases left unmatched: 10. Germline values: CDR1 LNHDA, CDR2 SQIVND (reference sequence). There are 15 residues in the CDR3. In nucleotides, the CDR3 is TGTGCCAGTAGTACGTCAAGCGGGACTCGGGAGACCCAGTACTTC. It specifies CASSTSSGTRETQYF. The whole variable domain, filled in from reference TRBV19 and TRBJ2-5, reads DGGITQSPKYLFRKEGQNVTLSCEQNLNHDAMYWYRQDPGQGLRLIYYSQIVNDFQKGDIAEGYSVSREKKESFPLTVTSAQKNPTAFYLCASSTSSGTRETQYFGPGTRLLVL.

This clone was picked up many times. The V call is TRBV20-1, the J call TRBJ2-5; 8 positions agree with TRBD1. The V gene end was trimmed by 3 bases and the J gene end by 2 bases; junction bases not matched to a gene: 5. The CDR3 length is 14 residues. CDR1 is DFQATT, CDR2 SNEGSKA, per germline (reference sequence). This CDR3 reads CSASPGTGQETQYF. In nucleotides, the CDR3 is TGCAGTGCTAGTCCCGGGACAGGACAAGAGACCCAGTACTTC.